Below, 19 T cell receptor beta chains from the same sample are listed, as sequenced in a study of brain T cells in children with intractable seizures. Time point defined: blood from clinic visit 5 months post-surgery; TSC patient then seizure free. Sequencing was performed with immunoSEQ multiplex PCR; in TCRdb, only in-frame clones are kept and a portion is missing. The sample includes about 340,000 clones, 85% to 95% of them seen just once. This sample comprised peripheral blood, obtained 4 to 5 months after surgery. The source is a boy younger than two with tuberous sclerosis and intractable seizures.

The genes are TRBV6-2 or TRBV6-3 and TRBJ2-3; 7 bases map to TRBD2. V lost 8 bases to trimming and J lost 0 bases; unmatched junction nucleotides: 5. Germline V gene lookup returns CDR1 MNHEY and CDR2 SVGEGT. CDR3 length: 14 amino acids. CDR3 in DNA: TGTGCCAGCCGCCCCGGGGGGAGCACAGATACGCAGTATTTT. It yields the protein CASRPGGSTDTQYF.

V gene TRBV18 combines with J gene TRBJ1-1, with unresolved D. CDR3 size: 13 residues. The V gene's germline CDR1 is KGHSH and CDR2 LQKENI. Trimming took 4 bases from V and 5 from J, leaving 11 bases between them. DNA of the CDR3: TGTGCCAGCTCACAGTCCGGGAGGACTGAAGCTTTCTTT. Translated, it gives CASSQSGRTEAFF. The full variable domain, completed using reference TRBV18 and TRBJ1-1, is NAGVMQNPRHLVRRRGQEARLRCSPMKGHSHVYWYRQLPEEGLKFMVYLQKENIIDESGMPKERFSAEFPKEGPSILRIQQVVRGDSAAYFCASSQSGRTEAFFGQGTRLTVV.

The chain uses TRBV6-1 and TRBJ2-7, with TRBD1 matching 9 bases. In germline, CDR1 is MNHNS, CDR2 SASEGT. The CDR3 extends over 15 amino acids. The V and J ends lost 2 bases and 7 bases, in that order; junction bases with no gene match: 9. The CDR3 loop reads CASSELGQGPYEQYF. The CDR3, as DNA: TGTGCCAGCAGTGAATTGGGACAGGGTCCGTATGAGCAGTACTTC.

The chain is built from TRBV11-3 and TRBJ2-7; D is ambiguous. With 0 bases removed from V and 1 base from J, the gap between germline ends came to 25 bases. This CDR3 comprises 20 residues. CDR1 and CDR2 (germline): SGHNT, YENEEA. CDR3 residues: CASSLEGLIGRVVNSYEQYF. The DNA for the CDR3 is TGTGCCAGCAGCTTAGAAGGTTTAATAGGAAGGGTTGTCAATTCCTACGAGCAGTACTTC.

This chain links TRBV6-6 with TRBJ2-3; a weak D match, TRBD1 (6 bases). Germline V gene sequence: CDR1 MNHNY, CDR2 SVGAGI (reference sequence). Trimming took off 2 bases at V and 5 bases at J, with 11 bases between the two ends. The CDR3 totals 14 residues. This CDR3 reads CASSYLGQRDTQYF. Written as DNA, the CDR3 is TGTGCCAGCAGTTACCTGGGACAACGAGATACGCAGTATTTT.

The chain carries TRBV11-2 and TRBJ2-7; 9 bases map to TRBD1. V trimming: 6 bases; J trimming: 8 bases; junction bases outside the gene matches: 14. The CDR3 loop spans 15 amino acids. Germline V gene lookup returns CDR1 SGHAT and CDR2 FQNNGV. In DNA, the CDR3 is TGTGCCAGCAGTTCCATACAGGGGGCTTTCGTAAAGCAGTACTTC. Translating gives CASSSIQGAFVKQYF.

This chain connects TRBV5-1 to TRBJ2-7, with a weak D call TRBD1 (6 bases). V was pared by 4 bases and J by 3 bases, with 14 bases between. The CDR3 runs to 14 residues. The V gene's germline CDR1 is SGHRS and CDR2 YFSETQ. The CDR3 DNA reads TGCGCCAGCAGCCCCAACAGGGAAAGCTACGAGCAGTACTTC. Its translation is CASSPNRESYEQYF. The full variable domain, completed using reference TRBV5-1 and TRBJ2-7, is KAGVTQTPRYLIKTRGQQVTLSCSPISGHRSVSWYQQTPGQGLQFLFEYFSETQRNKGNFPGRFSGRQFSNSRSEMNVSTLELGDSALYLCASSPNRESYEQYFGPGTRLTVT.

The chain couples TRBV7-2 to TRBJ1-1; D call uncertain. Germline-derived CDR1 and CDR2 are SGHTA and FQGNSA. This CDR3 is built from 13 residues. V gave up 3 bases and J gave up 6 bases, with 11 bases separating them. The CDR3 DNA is TGTGCCAGCAGCTTCCTCGGGCGGTCTGAAGCTTTCTTT. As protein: CASSFLGRSEAFF.

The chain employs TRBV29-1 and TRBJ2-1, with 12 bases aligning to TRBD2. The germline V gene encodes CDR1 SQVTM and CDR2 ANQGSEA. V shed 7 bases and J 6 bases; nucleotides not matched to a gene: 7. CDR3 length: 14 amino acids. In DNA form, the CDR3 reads TGCAGCGCCGAGACTAGCGGGAGCCTCAATGAGCAGTTCTTC. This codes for CSAETSGSLNEQFF.

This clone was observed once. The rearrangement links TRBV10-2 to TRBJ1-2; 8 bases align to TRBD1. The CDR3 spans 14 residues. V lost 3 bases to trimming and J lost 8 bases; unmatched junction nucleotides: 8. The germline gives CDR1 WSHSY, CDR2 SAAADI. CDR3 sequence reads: CASSDSQGAKGYTF. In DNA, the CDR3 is TGCGCCAGCAGTGACTCCCAGGGGGCGAAAGGCTACACCTTC.

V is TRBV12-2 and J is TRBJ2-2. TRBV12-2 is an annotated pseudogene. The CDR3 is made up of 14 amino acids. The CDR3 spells CASRHTGNLGELFF. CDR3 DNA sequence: TGTGCAAGTCGCCATACTGGGAATCTCGGGGAGCTGTTTTTT.

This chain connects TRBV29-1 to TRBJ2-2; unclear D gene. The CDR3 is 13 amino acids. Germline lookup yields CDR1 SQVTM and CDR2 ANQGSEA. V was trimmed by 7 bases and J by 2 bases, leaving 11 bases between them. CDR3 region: CSAATRNTGELFF. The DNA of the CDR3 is TGCAGCGCGGCCACAAGAAACACCGGGGAGCTGTTTTTT.

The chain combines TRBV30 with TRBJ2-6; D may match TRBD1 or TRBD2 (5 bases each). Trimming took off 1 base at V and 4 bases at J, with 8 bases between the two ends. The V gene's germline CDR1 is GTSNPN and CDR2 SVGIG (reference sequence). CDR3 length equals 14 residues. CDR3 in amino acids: CAWSGGAGANVLTF. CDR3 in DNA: TGTGCCTGGAGTGGAGGGGCCGGGGCCAACGTCCTGACTTTC.

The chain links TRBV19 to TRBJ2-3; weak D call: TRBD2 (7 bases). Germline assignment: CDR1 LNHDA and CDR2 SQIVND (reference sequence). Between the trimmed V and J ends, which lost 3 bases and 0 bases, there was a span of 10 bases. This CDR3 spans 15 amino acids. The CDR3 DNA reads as TGTGCCAGTAGTATTCGGGGGGCTAGCACAGATACGCAGTATTTT. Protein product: CASSIRGASTDTQYF.

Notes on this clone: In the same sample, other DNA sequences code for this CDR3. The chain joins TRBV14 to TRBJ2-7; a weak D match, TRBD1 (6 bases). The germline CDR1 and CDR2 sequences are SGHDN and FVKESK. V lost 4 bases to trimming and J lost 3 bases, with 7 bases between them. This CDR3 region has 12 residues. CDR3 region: CASSPQGYEQYF. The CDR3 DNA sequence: TGTGCCAGCAGCCCACAGGGCTACGAGCAGTACTTC.

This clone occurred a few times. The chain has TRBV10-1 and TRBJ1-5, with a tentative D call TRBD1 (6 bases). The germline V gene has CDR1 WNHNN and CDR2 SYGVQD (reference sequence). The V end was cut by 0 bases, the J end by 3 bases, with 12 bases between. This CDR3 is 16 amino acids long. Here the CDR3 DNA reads TGCGCCAGCAGTGAGTCACCACAGGGCCTCAATCAGCCCCAGCATTTT. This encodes CASSESPQGLNQPQHF.

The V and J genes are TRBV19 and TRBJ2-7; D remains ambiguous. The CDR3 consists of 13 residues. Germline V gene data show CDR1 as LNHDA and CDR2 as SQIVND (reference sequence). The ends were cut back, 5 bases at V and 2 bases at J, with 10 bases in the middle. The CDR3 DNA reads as TGTGCCAGTAGTTGGACCCCCGCCTACGAGCAGTACTTC. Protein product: CASSWTPAYEQYF.

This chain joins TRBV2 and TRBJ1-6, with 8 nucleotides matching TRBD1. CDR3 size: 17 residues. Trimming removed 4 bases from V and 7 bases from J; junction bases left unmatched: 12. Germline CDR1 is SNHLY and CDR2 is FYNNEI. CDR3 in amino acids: CASSVIRTGGWNSPLHF. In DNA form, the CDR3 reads TGTGCCAGCAGTGTTATCCGAACAGGGGGATGGAATTCACCCCTCCACTTT.

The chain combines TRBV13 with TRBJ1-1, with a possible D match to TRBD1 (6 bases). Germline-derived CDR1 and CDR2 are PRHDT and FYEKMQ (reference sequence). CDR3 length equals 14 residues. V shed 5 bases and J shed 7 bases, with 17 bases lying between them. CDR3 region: CASSEGGILIEAFF. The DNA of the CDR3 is TGTGCCAGCAGCGAGGGGGGTATACTGATTGAAGCTTTCTTT.